The entry below describes one T cell receptor (beta chain). Its antigen is not known. The source of the sample is a study of Ad26.COV2.S vaccination and SARS-CoV-2 variants. CDR1 is MNHEY, CDR2 SVGAGI, per germline. The CDR3 has 12 amino acids. Trimming shortened V by 6 bases and J by 11 bases, and 11 bases separated the two germline ends. Some clones are missing from TCRdb's copy, which holds only in-frame ones; the method was immunoSEQ multiplex PCR. The table has under 150,000 clones, 80% to 90% seen once; the top ten hold about 5%. General observations from the study: The study found similar non-spike TCR breadth in vaccine and placebo recipients.

The receptor's source is a human donor who had recovered from COVID-19. The sequencing here drew on peripheral blood, taken after recovery from COVID-19. The rearrangement joins TRBV6-5 to TRBJ1-6; D might be TRBD1 (6 bases). CDR3 DNA: TGTGCCAGCAGAACAGGGAGCGCACCCCTCCACTTT. This encodes CASRTGSAPLHF.